This T cell receptor (beta chain) is from a study of early T cells in non-severe SARS-CoV-2 infection. Overall study context: Sequencing used unsorted whole-blood bulk RNA, so chains lack pairing.

Study-wide results and caveats: VDJdb matches were skewed toward anti-spike CD8 T cell responses.

Comment on this clonotype: The antigen is unknown.

Unique molecular identifiers tagged individual cDNA molecules. TCRdb fed the 5' RACE reads into MiXCR, producing one record per CDR3 protein. This repertoire shows around 83,000 distinct CDR3 sequences, approximately 12% found once; its top ten account for approximately 4.4%. The CDR3 has 17 residues. Germline lookup yields CDR1 SGHVS and CDR2 FQNEAQ. V was pared by 5 bases and J by 2 bases, with 19 bases between. This chain connects TRBV7-8 to TRBJ1-3; no firm D call. The sample was whole blood, taken at baseline. The TCR originated in an adult who was a healthcare worker with PCR-confirmed SARS-CoV-2 infection or an uninfected control (not recorded which). CDR3 DNA: TGTGCCAGCAGCCTCCGGACCGATTTCGGCGCTGGAAACACCATATATTTT. It translates to CASSLRTDFGAGNTIYF.